The rows below give T cell receptor beta chains drawn from one sample of a study of T cell repertoires in cytomegalovirus infection. No cognate antigen is known for these TCRs. From the reads, TCRdb called clonotypes with MiXCR, one entry per CDR3 protein. The data show about half a million distinct CDR3 sequences, around a third seen once. Sequences were derived from cultured PBMCs, sampled from culture after CMV antigen stimulation. The receptors originated from a human donor in good health (CMV status not recorded). Some clones in this sample may be carry-over from other donors' samples. Both conserved end residues are part of each CDR3.

>TRBV28|TRBJ2-3
CASSLFWGGDTDTQYF
>TRBV11-3|TRBJ2-2
CASSLTGAGHGELFF
>TRBV7-6|TRBJ2-1
CASSPYIQGNEQFF
>TRBV6-1|TRBJ2-2
CASSETGDTGELFF
>TRBV5-5|TRBJ1-4
CASSLGVATNEKLFF
>TRBV7-8|TRBJ1-4
CASSLGVTEKLFF
>TRBV4-3|TRBJ2-1
CASSQDSLAGGSYNEQFF
>TRBV12-3/TRBV12-4|TRBJ1-1
CASRRSRTEAFF
>TRBV19|TRBJ2-1
CASTTGLAGAYEQFF
>TRBV29-1|TRBJ1-2
CSVDTPRSGGPNYGYTF
>TRBV20-1|TRBJ2-3
CSATRTGGSPDTQYF
>TRBV7-2|TRBJ1-2
CASSENRAPGYGYTF
>TRBV4-2|TRBJ2-3
CASSQSRGADTQYF
>TRBV7-6|TRBJ2-1
CASSLGYGRGRYNEQFF
>TRBV24-1|TRBJ1-4
CATSDAGGTNEKLFF
>TRBV28|TRBJ2-7
CASTRGQGSLVEQYF
>TRBV27|TRBJ2-1
CASSPDSLGIYNEQFF
>TRBV6-2/TRBV6-3|TRBJ2-3
CASSLDIPTGTQYF
>TRBV20-1|TRBJ2-7
CSAGNSQGSYEQYF
>TRBV4-2|TRBJ1-5
CASSQGLSGSIQPQHF
>TRBV7-9|TRBJ2-3
CASSSGKRTGPTDTQYF
>TRBV19|TRBJ2-1
CASTLRGGTESLYNEQFF
>TRBV19|TRBJ2-2
CAIRSQLAGGAGELFF
>TRBV7-9|TRBJ2-3
CASSWTGASTDTQYF
>TRBV19|TRBJ1-1
CASLDRRAHEGAFF
>TRBV20-1|TRBJ2-2
CSAREGSSAGELFF
>TRBV27|TRBJ1-6
CASSLFFNSPLHF
>TRBV11-2|TRBJ1-6
CASSTTGGGYSPLHF
>TRBV25-1|TRBJ2-2
CASSTGGLPGELFF
>TRBV14|TRBJ1-4
CASSVRVNEKLFF
>TRBV7-2|TRBJ2-2
CASSLDGATPRGELFF
>TRBV7-2|TRBJ2-1
CASSLDLNEQFF
>TRBV7-3|TRBJ2-1
CASSLVAGSNVQFF
>TRBV7-2|TRBJ2-5
CASSLALGRATQYF
>TRBV7-2|TRBJ1-2
CASSLVSQGTF
>TRBV12-3/TRBV12-4|TRBJ2-2
CASSLSKLAGVAGELFF
>TRBV6-2/TRBV6-3|TRBJ1-6
CASSYRRPKDSPLHF
>TRBV15|TRBJ2-7
CATHTGTSGPYEQYF
>TRBV7-2|TRBJ2-3
CASSLVSGRGRTDTQYF
>TRBV12-3/TRBV12-4|TRBJ2-5
CASSPLAGGDQETQYF
>TRBV7-2|TRBJ2-7
CASSSAGSSYEQYF
>TRBV12-3/TRBV12-4|TRBJ1-5
CASSLAAGHQPQHF
>TRBV11-3|TRBJ2-2
CASSLGGAPELFF
>TRBV28|TRBJ2-1
CASSLDLGGVDEQFF
>TRBV4-1|TRBJ2-3
CASSQDDPGLAGATDTQYF